What follows are 28 T cell receptor beta chains derived from one specimen sequenced in a study of blood T cell repertoires in COVID-19. Some clones are missing from TCRdb's copy, which holds only in-frame ones; the method was immunoSEQ multiplex PCR. There are about 250,000 clones in the sample; about 80% occur only once, and 8.9% lies in the top ten. What was sequenced was peripheral blood. The receptor set was obtained from a man older than 75 with acute or convalescent COVID-19.

This clone was seen just once. Written as DNA, the CDR3 is TGTGCCAGCCGGGACAGGGGACCTGAAGCTTTCTTT. Amino acids: CASRDRGPEAFF. The chain is built from TRBV19 and TRBJ1-1; TRBD1 agrees at 10 bases. The CDR3 is 12 residues long. V shed 9 bases, J shed 6 bases, and the junction held 4 bases outside the gene matches. The germline V gene encodes CDR1 LNHDA and CDR2 SQIVND (reference sequence).

The chain is built from TRBV4-1 and TRBJ2-7; 8 positions match TRBD1. The junction had 9 bases not matched to a gene; V was cut back by 1 base and J by 4 bases. CDR1 and CDR2 from the germline V gene are MGHRA and YSYEKL. The length of the CDR3 is 16 residues. The CDR3 sequence is CASSQGATGGFYEQYF. The CDR3 DNA follows: TGCGCCAGCAGCCAAGGGGCCACAGGGGGATTTTACGAGCAGTACTTC.

This clone turned up a few times. The chain employs TRBV18 and TRBJ2-7, with 11 bases aligning to TRBD1. Germline V gives CDR1 KGHSH, CDR2 LQKENI. This CDR3 has 15 amino acids. J lost 5 bases, V lost 1 base, and 4 bases had no gene match. CDR3 in amino acids: CASSPHGTGGNEQYF. The CDR3, as DNA: TGTGCCAGCTCACCACACGGGACAGGGGGTAACGAGCAGTACTTC.

The chain recombines TRBV5-4 with TRBJ2-3; a possible D gene is TRBD2 (7 bases). The CDR3 spans 17 residues. Germline V CDR1 and CDR2: SGHNT, YYREEE (reference sequence). The V gene lost 3 bases and the J gene lost 2 bases, with 19 bases spanning the gap. This CDR3 is CASSSQRGGRVTDTQYF. DNA of the CDR3: TGTGCCAGCAGCTCTCAGAGGGGGGGACGAGTCACAGATACGCAGTATTTT.

The chain carries TRBV18 and TRBJ2-3, with D possibly being TRBD1 (5 bases). Trimming shortened V by 8 bases and J by 2 bases, and 20 bases separated the two germline ends. The CDR3 has 16 residues. Germline CDR1 KGHSH, CDR2 LQKENI. The CDR3 loop reads CASIPTNRGYTDTQYF. CDR3 in DNA: TGTGCCAGCATCCCGACGAATAGGGGCTACACAGATACGCAGTATTTT.

The gene calls are TRBV29-1 and TRBJ1-4; TRBD1 matches at 8 bases. This CDR3 is 13 amino acids long. Germline assignment: CDR1 SQVTM and CDR2 ANQGSEA. Unmatched junction bases numbered 3, after V lost 3 bases and J lost 6 bases. The CDR3 here is CSVETGADEKLFF. CDR3 nucleotides: TGCAGCGTTGAGACAGGGGCGGATGAAAAACTGTTTTTT.

The V gene is TRBV5-1, the J gene TRBJ2-5; D uncertain. V lost 1 base and J 0 bases, leaving 7 bases between the germline ends. The CDR3 has 14 amino acids. The germline V gene has CDR1 SGHRS and CDR2 YFSETQ. This CDR3 reads CASSLSWYQETQYF. CDR3 coding DNA: TGCGCCAGCAGCTTGAGCTGGTACCAAGAGACCCAGTACTTC. The full variable domain, with the rest looked up from reference TRBV5-1 and TRBJ2-5, is KAGVTQTPRYLIKTRGQQVTLSCSPISGHRSVSWYQQTPGQGLQFLFEYFSETQRNKGNFPGRFSGRQFSNSRSEMNVSTLELGDSALYLCASSLSWYQETQYFGPGTRLLVL.

The V call is TRBV20-1, the J call TRBJ2-1; D perhaps matches TRBD2 (5 bases). The CDR3 is 11 amino acids. Germline V gene data show CDR1 as DFQATT and CDR2 as SNEGSKA (reference sequence). The CDR3 DNA reads as TGCAGAGCGGCTAGTTACAATGAGCAGTTCTTC. It yields the protein CRAASYNEQFF.

J is TRBJ2-7 and V is TRBV1; the D segment call TRBD2 is taken from the table without a DNA check. TRBV1 is annotated as a pseudogene. The CDR3 is made up of 19 amino acids. CDR3 coding DNA: TGCACCAGCAGCCAAGATGGGACTAGCGGGAGGGCCAGGATGTACGAGCAGTACTTC. Its translation: CTSSQDGTSGRARMYEQYF.

The chain joins TRBV10-3 to TRBJ1-5, with TRBD1 identical over 7 bases. CDR1 and CDR2 (germline): ENHRY, SYGVKD. This CDR3 has 14 amino acids. J lost 0 bases, V lost 8 bases, and 4 bases had no gene match. CDR3 DNA sequence: TGTGCCATCGGACAGGAATATAGCAATCAGCCCCAGCATTTT. This codes for CAIGQEYSNQPQHF.

This clone was seen a handful of times. This sequence joins TRBV5-1 and TRBJ1-6; perhaps TRBD1 as D (6 bases). The CDR3 runs 13 residues. Trimming stripped 7 bases from V and 7 bases from J, with 12 bases between. Germline loops: CDR1 SGHRS, CDR2 YFSETQ. The CDR3 is CASANTGNSPLHF. The CDR3 coding sequence is TGCGCCAGCGCGAATACAGGGAATTCACCCCTCCACTTT. Combining the CDR3 with reference TRBV5-1 and TRBJ1-6 gives the whole variable domain KAGVTQTPRYLIKTRGQQVTLSCSPISGHRSVSWYQQTPGQGLQFLFEYFSETQRNKGNFPGRFSGRQFSNSRSEMNVSTLELGDSALYLCASANTGNSPLHFGNGTRLTVT.

The genes are TRBV6-1 and TRBJ2-7; perhaps TRBD1 as D (6 bases). CDR3 length: 14 amino acids. Trimming cost V 3 bases and J 2 bases, with 11 bases left between them. Germline CDR1 MNHNS, CDR2 SASEGT. The CDR3 region has the DNA TGTGCCAGCAGTGAGCAGGGGTCCACCTACGAGCAGTACTTC. It codes for CASSEQGSTYEQYF.

V usage is TRBV2 and J usage is TRBJ2-7; maybe TRBD1 (5 bases). The CDR3 totals 15 residues. V dropped 2 bases and J dropped 3 bases, with 14 bases sitting between them. Per germline, CDR1 SNHLY and CDR2 FYNNEI. In DNA form, the CDR3 reads TGTGCCAGCAGTGAAAACCCAGGGTTTAGCTACGAGCAGTACTTC. Its translation: CASSENPGFSYEQYF.

V usage is TRBV12-3 or TRBV12-4 and J usage is TRBJ1-2; D is perhaps TRBD1 (5 bases). The CDR3 has 13 residues. The V end was cut by 4 bases, the J end by 3 bases, with 9 bases between. The CDR3 sequence: CASSSGLDYGYTF. In DNA form, the CDR3 reads TGTGCCAGCAGTTCAGGGTTGGACTATGGCTACACCTTC.

CDR3 DNA: TGTGCCAGCAGCCAAGTTCCCGGGACTGAAGCTTTCTTT. This codes for CASSQVPGTEAFF. The genes are TRBV3-1 (or the pseudogene TRBV3-2) and TRBJ1-1, with D uncertain. Germline values: CDR1 LGHDT, CDR2 YNNKEL (reference sequence). The CDR3 runs to 13 residues. The V end lost 1 base, the J end lost 5 bases, and 8 bases lay between the germline ends.

The rearrangement uses TRBV2 and TRBJ2-2, with 10 bases lining up with TRBD2. V gave up 6 bases and J gave up 6 bases; unmatched junction bases: 7. Germline V gene sequence: CDR1 SNHLY, CDR2 FYNNEI. This CDR3 has 15 residues. The CDR3 DNA is TGTGCCAGCAGGTCCGGGACTAGCGCCCCCGGGGAGCTGTTTTTT. Amino acids: CASRSGTSAPGELFF. The variable domain in full, with the rest retrieved from reference TRBV2 and TRBJ2-2, is EPEVTQTPSHQVTQMGQEVILRCVPISNHLYFYWYRQILGQKVEFLVSFYNNEISEKSEIFDDQFSVERPDGSNFTLKIRSTKLEDSAMYFCASRSGTSAPGELFFGEGSRLTVL.

The chain has TRBV30 and TRBJ1-1; 9 bases fit TRBD1. This CDR3 is 13 amino acids long. Germline V gene sequence: CDR1 GTSNPN, CDR2 SVGIG (reference sequence). Trimming removed 8 bases from V and 5 bases from J; junction bases left unmatched: 9. The CDR3 DNA reads TGTGCCGGACTACAGGGGGCGCGGACTGAAGCTTTCTTT. The encoded protein is CAGLQGARTEAFF.

The V call is TRBV13, the J call TRBJ2-7; 8 nucleotides agree with TRBD1. CDR1 is PRHDT and CDR2 is FYEKMQ in the germline V gene (reference sequence). The ends lost 5 bases at V and 2 bases at J; junction bases unmatched: 5. There are 14 residues in the CDR3. CDR3 in DNA: TGTGCCAGCAGCGCCGACAGGGGACCCTACGAGCAGTACTTC. Encoded protein: CASSADRGPYEQYF.

The chain joins TRBV28 to TRBJ2-1, with TRBD1 identical over 8 bases. The CDR3 spans 15 residues. Germline V gene sequence: CDR1 MDHEN, CDR2 SYDVKM. V was clipped by 7 bases and J by 5 bases; unmatched bases: 10. CDR3 bases: TGTGCCAGCAAAGTTCGGGACAGGATACACAATGAGCAGTTCTTC. It translates to CASKVRDRIHNEQFF.

The genes are TRBV2 and TRBJ2-3; possible D gene TRBD2, 6 bases. Germline V CDR1 and CDR2: SNHLY, FYNNEI. The CDR3 is 16 residues long. V lost 8 bases, J lost 2 bases, and 20 bases lay in between. CDR3 bases: TGTGCCAGCGCCCAAGAGGGTCAGGGACTCACAGATACGCAGTATTTT. Residues: CASAQEGQGLTDTQYF. The full variable domain, its missing parts supplied by reference TRBV2 and TRBJ2-3, is EPEVTQTPSHQVTQMGQEVILRCVPISNHLYFYWYRQILGQKVEFLVSFYNNEISEKSEIFDDQFSVERPDGSNFTLKIRSTKLEDSAMYFCASAQEGQGLTDTQYFGPGTRLTVL.

In DNA form, the CDR3 reads TGTGCCAGCAGCTCCAGGGGCGCAGATGAAAAACTGTTTTTT. Protein product: CASSSRGADEKLFF. V is TRBV7-9 and J is TRBJ1-4, with D perhaps TRBD1 (6 bases). The CDR3 contains 14 residues. Germline CDR1 SEHNR, CDR2 FQNEAQ (reference sequence). Trimming left V 4 bases short and J 6 bases short, with 12 bases between.

The V gene is TRBV6-5, the J gene TRBJ2-7; D uncertain. This CDR3 has 14 amino acids. V was trimmed by 5 bases and J by 1 base, leaving 12 bases between them. Germline CDR1 is MNHEY and CDR2 is SVGAGI. The CDR3 DNA reads TGTGCCAGCAGTCCCGACGACATTTCCTACGAGCAGTACTTC. This gives the protein CASSPDDISYEQYF.

J is TRBJ1-2 and V is TRBV12-3 or TRBV12-4, with D possibly TRBD1 on 5 matching bases. The CDR3 length is 13 residues. V lost 1 base, J lost 7 bases, and 10 bases lay in between. Here the CDR3 DNA reads TGTGCCAGCAGTTTAGGCAGGGCGGCTGGCTACACCTTC. This translates into CASSLGRAAGYTF.

The rearrangement uses TRBV30 and TRBJ2-2, with 8 bases fitting TRBD2. The CDR3 extends over 17 amino acids. Trimming cost V 1 base and J 0 bases; bases outside gene matches: 7. Germline-derived CDR1 and CDR2 are GTSNPN and SVGIG (reference sequence). In DNA form, the CDR3 reads TGTGCCTGGAGTGCCCGCGGGGGGCCAGCGAACACCGGGGAGCTGTTTTTT. Its translation: CAWSARGGPANTGELFF.

This chain connects TRBV2 to TRBJ2-7; 10 bases fit TRBD2. Germline assignment: CDR1 SNHLY and CDR2 FYNNEI. The junction had 8 bases not matched to a gene; V was cut back by 6 bases and J by 0 bases. This CDR3 contains 16 residues. The CDR3 region is CASRPLAGGPSYEQYF. The CDR3 nucleotides are TGTGCCAGCAGACCCTTAGCGGGGGGTCCCTCCTACGAGCAGTACTTC.

V is TRBV12-3 or TRBV12-4 and J is TRBJ2-7; D possibly corresponds to TRBD1 (5 bases). Trimming took 3 bases from V and 3 from J, leaving 9 bases between them. The CDR3 runs 13 residues. The CDR3 DNA reads as TGTGCCAGCAGTTTGGAAAGGGGCTACGAGCAGTACTTC. Protein sequence: CASSLERGYEQYF.

This rearrangement joins TRBV9 to TRBJ1-3; no clear D. CDR1 is SGDLS, CDR2 YYNGEE, per germline. V was trimmed by 0 bases and J by 0 bases, leaving 10 bases between them. This CDR3 is built from 16 residues. CDR3 protein: CASSVAGGSSGNTIYF. The CDR3 DNA sequence: TGTGCCAGCAGCGTAGCAGGCGGGAGCTCTGGAAACACCATATATTTT.

This CDR3 reads CASSRGQGNNQPQHF. In nucleotides, the CDR3 is TGTGCCAGCAGCCGAGGACAGGGCAACAATCAGCCCCAGCATTTT. This chain links TRBV3-1 (or the pseudogene TRBV3-2) with TRBJ1-5, with TRBD1 matching over 8 bases. V was clipped by 4 bases and J by 3 bases; unmatched bases: 5. CDR3 length: 15 amino acids. Looked up from germline, CDR1 is LGHDT and CDR2 is YNNKEL (reference sequence).